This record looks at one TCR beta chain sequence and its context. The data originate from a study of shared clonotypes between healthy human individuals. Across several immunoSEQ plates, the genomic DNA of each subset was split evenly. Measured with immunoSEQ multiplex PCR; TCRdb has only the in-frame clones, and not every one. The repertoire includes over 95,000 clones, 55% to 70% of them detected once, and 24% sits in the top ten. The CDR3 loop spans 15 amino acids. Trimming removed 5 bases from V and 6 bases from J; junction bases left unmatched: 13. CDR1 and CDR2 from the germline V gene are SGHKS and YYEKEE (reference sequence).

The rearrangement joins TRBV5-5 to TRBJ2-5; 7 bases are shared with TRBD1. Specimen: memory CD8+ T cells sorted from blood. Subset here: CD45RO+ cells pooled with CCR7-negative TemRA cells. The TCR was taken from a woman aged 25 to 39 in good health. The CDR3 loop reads CASRRRQGRIQTQYF. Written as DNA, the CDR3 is TGTGCCAGCAGACGACGACAGGGTAGGATTCAGACCCAGTACTTC.